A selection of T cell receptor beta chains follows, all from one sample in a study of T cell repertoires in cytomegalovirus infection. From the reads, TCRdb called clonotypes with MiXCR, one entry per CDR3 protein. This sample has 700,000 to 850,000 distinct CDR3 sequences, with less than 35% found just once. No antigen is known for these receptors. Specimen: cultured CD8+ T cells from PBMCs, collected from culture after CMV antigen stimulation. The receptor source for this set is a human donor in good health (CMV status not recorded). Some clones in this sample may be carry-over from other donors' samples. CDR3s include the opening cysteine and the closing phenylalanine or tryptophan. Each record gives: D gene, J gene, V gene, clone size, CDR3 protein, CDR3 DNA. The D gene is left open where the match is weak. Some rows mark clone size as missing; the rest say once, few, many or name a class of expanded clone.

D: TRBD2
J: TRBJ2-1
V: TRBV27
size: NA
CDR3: CVSGKLAGKSEQFF
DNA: TGTGTCAGCGGCAAACTAGCGGGGAAAAGTGAGCAGTTCTTC

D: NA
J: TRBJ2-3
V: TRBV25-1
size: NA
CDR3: CASSERRGTDTQYF
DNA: TGTGCCAGCAGTGAACGGCGGGGAACAGATACGCAGTATTTT

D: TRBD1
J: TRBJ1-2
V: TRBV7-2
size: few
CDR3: CASSLLGDRNYGYTF
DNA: TGTGCCAGCAGCTTATTGGGGGACAGAAACTATGGCTACACCTTC

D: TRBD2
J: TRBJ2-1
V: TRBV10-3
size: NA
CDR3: CAISGLAGPSYNEQFF
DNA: TGTGCCATCAGTGGGCTAGCGGGCCCCTCCTACAATGAGCAGTTCTTC

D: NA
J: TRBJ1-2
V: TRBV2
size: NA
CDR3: CASPNTGGYTF
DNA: TGTGCCAGCCCTAACACAGGCGGCTACACCTTC

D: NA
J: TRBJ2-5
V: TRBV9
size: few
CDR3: CASSVYDGEEETQYF
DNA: TGTGCCAGCAGCGTATACGACGGGGAGGAGGAGACCCAGTACTTC

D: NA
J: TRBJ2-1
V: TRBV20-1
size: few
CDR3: CSARDRQGRNEQFF
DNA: TGCAGTGCTAGAGATAGGCAGGGTCGCAATGAGCAGTTCTTC

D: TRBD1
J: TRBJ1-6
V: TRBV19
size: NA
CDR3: CASSIGTGSSSPLHF
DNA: TGTGCCAGTAGTATAGGGACAGGGAGTTCCTCACCCCTCCACTTT

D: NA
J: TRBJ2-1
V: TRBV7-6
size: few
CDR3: CASSETGGGNEQFF
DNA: TGTGCCAGCAGCGAAACCGGGGGTGGGAATGAGCAGTTCTTC

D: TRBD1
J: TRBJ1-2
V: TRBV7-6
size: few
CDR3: CASSQAGGSYTF
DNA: TGTGCCAGCAGCCAGGCAGGGGGAAGCTACACCTTC

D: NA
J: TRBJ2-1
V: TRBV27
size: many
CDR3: CASSPVGTYNEQFF
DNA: TGTGCCAGCAGCCCGGTGGGGACCTACAATGAGCAGTTCTTC

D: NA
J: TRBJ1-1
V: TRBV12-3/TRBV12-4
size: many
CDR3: CASSLVNRAWPEAFF
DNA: TGTGCCAGCAGTTTAGTTAACAGGGCTTGGCCTGAAGCTTTCTTT

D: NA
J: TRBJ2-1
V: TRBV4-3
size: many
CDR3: CASSQVAGGNNEQFF
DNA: TGCGCCAGCAGCCAAGTGGCAGGGGGGAACAATGAGCAGTTCTTC

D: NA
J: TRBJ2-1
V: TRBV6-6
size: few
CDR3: CATKGKVYNEQFF
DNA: TGTGCCACCAAGGGGAAAGTTTACAATGAGCAGTTCTTC

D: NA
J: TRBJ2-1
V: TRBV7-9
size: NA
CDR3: CASRRGSNEQFF
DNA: TGTGCCAGCCGCCGGGGCAGCAATGAGCAGTTCTTC

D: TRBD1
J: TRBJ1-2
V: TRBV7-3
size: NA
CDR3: CASSLDRASGYTF
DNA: TGTGCCAGCAGTCTGGACAGGGCCTCCGGCTACACCTTC

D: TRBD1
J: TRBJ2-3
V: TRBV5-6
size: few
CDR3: CASSYGQGTTDTQYF
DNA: TGTGCCAGCAGCTATGGACAGGGGACGACAGATACGCAGTATTTT

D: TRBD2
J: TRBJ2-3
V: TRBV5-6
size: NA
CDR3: CASSLMTSGFTDTQYF
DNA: TGTGCCAGCAGCTTGATGACTAGCGGATTCACAGATACGCAGTATTTT

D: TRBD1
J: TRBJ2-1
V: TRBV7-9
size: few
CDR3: CASSSTGQGNEQFF
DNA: TGTGCCAGCAGCTCGACCGGACAGGGAAATGAGCAGTTCTTC

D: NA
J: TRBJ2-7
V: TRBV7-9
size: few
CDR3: CASRGEFHEQYF
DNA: TGTGCCAGCAGAGGGGAGTTCCACGAGCAGTACTTC

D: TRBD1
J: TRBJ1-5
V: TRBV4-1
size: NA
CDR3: CASSQEIQGAAWDQPQHF
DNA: TGCGCCAGCAGCCAAGAGATTCAGGGGGCTGCGTGGGATCAGCCCCAGCATTTT

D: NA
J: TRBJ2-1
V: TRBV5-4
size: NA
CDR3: CASSPGKASRLVQFF
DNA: TGTGCCAGCAGCCCCGGGAAGGCATCAAGGTTGGTCCAGTTCTTC

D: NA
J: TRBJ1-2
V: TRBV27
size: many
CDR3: CASSVKGDYGYTF
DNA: TGTGCCAGCAGCGTGAAAGGGGACTATGGCTACACCTTC

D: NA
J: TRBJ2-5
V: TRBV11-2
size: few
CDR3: CASSLDPAGQETQYF
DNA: TGTGCCAGCAGCTTAGACCCAGCAGGGCAAGAGACCCAGTACTTC

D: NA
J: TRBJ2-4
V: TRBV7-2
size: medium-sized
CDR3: CASSPRVRGLAKNIQYF
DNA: TGTGCCAGCAGCCCGCGGGTGAGGGGACTAGCCAAAAACATTCAGTACTTC

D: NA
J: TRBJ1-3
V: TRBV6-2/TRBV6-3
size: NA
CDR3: CASYFGGEDSGNTIYF
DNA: TGTGCCAGCTACTTTGGCGGTGAAGACTCTGGAAACACCATATATTTT

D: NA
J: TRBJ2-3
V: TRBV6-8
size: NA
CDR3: CASSQGHFTDTQYF
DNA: TGTGCCAGCAGCCAGGGACACTTCACAGATACGCAGTATTTT

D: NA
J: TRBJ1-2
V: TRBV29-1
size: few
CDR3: CSVDDPVGAQGGYTF
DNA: TGCAGCGTTGACGACCCCGTGGGGGCGCAGGGCGGCTACACCTTC

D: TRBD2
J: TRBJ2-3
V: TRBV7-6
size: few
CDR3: CASSPGTSGGSPDTQYF
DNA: TGTGCCAGCAGCCCCGGGACTAGCGGGGGGAGTCCAGATACGCAGTATTTT

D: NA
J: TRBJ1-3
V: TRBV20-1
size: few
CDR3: CSAPGFSGNTIYF
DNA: TGCAGTGCTCCAGGATTCTCTGGAAACACCATATATTTT

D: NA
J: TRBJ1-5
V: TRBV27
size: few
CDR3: CASSSWENSNQPQHF
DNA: TGTGCCAGCAGTTCCTGGGAGAATAGCAATCAGCCCCAGCATTTT

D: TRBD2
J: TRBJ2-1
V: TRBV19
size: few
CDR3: CASSITSGGIYNEQFF
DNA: TGTGCCAGTAGTATAACTAGCGGGGGAATATACAATGAGCAGTTCTTC

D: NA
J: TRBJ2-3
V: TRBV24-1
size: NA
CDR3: CATSGDAGTDTQYF
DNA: TGTGCCACCAGTGGAGACGCAGGAACAGATACGCAGTATTTT

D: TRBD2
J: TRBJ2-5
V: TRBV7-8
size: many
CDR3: CASLPGGLTETQYF
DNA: TGTGCCAGCCTTCCGGGGGGGCTTACAGAGACCCAGTACTTC

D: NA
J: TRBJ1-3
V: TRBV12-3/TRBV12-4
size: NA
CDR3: CASSPTVKGNTIYF
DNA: TGTGCCAGCAGTCCTACAGTTAAAGGAAACACCATATATTTT

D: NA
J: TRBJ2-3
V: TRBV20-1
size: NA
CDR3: CSAIMTTSTDTQYF
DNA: TGCAGTGCTATTATGACCACTAGCACAGATACGCAGTATTTT

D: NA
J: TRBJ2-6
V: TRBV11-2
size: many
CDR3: CASSFWTVSGANVLTF
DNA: TGTGCCAGCAGCTTTTGGACAGTCTCTGGGGCCAACGTCCTGACTTTC

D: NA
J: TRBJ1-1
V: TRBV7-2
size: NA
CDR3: CASSLGLRKYTEAFF
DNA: TGTGCCAGCAGCTTAGGGCTCAGGAAATACACTGAAGCTTTCTTT

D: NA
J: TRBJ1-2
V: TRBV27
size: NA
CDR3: CASSLSIGGGYTF
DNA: TGTGCCAGCAGTTTATCGATAGGGGGAGGCTACACCTTC

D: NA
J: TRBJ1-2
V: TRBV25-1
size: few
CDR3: CASSATTGRGYTF
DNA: TGTGCCAGCAGTGCCACAACAGGACGGGGCTACACCTTC

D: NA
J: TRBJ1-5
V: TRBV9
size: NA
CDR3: CASSADGAGQPQHF
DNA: TGTGCCAGCAGCGCCGATGGGGCGGGTCAGCCCCAGCATTTT

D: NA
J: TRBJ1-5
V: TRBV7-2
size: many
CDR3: CASSLLWGTNQPQHF
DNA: TGTGCCAGCAGCTTACTATGGGGCACCAATCAGCCCCAGCATTTT